The T cell receptor beta chain described here comes from a study of CD8+ T cells in alopecia areata. Study details: The study gave treated patients oral tofacitinib at 5 to 10 mg twice daily.

Study-level points and caveats: Higher clonality and more expanded CD8+ clones appeared in lesional than normal scalp. In scalp samples, resident alphabeta T cells of normal skin are also sequenced.

A note on this clone: Its cognate antigen is unknown.

Reverse transcribed after extraction, RNA yielded cDNA as the sequencing template. The protocol was immunoSEQ multiplex PCR, while the TCRdb copy is restricted to in-frame clones and leaves out a portion. The sample lists 6,500 to 8,000 clones; around 66% were seen once. The treatment here: oral pan-JAK inhibitor, 5-10 mg twice daily. Alopecia areata patients gave lesional scalp punch biopsies and peripheral blood samples. The clonotype was recovered from a human donor with alopecia areata. The sequences come from skin, collected at week 4, from a patient treated with tofacitinib.

This CDR3 is CASSERGGTDTQYF. CDR3 nucleotides: TGTGCCAGCAGTGAACGGGGGGGCACAGATACGCAGTATTTT. The gene calls are TRBV6-4 and TRBJ2-3, with TRBD2 identical over 7 bases. This CDR3 region has 14 residues. Germline-derived CDR1 and CDR2 are MRHNA and SNTAGT. V lost 3 bases and J lost 1; bases outside the gene matches: 1.